The clone carrying this T cell receptor (beta chain) has a single count. No antigen is known for it. The CDR3 is 15 amino acids. The V segment lost 6 bases and the J segment 8 bases; nucleotides outside the gene matches: 12. CDR1 is LNHDA, CDR2 SQIVND, per germline (reference sequence). Sequencing was performed with immunoSEQ multiplex PCR; in TCRdb, only in-frame clones are kept and a portion is missing. The sample lists 150,000 or so clones, 75% to 95% occurring once. The data stem from a study of T cell responses to AZD1222 COVID-19 vaccine. Study-level points and caveats: The number of AZD1222 recipients seropositive at baseline was only five to seven. The donors showed a predominance of white British ancestry and of females, with possible underestimation of clonal diversity. Repertoire collection took place solely once the T cell response had peaked. Nearly half of the spike-specific TCRs reportedly recognize variant regions that carry no mutations.

The receptor was derived from an adult in good health. Source: peripheral blood, taken on day 0 of MenACWY control vaccination. The chain joins TRBV19 to TRBJ1-4; 7 bases line up with TRBD1. The CDR3 sequence: CASSIGTVAGEKLFF. CDR3 in DNA: TGTGCCAGTAGCATCGGGACAGTAGCCGGCGAAAAACTGTTTTTT.